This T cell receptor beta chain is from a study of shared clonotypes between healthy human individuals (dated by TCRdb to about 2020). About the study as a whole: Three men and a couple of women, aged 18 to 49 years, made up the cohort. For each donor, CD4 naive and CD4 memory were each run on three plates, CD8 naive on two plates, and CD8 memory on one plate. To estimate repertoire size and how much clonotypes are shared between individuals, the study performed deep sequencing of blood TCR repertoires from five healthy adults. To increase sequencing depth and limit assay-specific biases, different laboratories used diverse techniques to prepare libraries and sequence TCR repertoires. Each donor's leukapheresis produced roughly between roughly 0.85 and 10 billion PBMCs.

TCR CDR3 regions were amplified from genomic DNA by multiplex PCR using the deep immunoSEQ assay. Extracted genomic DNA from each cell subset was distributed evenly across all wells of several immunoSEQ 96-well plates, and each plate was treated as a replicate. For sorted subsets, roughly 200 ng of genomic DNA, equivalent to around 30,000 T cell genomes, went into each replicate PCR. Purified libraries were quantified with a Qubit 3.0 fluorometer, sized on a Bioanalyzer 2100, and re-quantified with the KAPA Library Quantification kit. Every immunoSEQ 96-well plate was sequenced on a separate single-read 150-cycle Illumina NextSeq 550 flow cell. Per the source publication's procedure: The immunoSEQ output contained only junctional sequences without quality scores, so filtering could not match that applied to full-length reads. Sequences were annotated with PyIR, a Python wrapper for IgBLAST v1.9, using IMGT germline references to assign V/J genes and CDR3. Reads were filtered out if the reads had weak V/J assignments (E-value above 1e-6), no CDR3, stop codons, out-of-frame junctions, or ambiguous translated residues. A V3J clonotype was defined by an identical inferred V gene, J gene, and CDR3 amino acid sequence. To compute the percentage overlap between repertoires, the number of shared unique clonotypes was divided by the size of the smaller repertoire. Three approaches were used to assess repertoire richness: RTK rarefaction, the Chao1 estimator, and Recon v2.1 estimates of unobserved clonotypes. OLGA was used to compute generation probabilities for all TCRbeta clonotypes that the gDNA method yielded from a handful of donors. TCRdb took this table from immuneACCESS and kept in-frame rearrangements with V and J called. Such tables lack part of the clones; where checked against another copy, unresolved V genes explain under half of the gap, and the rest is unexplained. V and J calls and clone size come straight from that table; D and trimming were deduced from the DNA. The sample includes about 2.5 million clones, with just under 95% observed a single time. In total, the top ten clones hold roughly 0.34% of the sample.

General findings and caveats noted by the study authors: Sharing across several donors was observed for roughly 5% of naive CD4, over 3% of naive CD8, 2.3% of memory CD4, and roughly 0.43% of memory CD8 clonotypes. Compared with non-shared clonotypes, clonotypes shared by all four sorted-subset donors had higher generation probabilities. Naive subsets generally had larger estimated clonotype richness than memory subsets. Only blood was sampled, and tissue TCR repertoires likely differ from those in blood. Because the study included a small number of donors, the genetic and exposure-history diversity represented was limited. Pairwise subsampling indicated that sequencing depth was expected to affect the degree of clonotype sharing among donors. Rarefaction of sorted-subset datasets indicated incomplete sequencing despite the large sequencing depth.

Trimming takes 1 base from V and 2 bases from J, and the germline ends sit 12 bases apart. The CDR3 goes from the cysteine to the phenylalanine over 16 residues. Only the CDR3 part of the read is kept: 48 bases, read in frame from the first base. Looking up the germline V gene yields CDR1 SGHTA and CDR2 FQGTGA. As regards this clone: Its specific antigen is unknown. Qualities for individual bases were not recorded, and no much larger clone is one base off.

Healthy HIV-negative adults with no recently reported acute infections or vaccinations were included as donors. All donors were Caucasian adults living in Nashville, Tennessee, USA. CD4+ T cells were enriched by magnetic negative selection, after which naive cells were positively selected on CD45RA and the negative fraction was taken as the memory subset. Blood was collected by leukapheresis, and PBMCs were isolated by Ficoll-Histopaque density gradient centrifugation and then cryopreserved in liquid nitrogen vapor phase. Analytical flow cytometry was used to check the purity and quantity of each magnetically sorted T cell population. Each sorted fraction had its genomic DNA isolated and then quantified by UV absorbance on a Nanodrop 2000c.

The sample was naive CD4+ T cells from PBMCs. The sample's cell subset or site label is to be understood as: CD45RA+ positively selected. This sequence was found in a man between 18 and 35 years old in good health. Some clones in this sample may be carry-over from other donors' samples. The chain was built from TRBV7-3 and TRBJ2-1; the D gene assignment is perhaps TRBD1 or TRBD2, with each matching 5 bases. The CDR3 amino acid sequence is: CASSLSPGQPYNEQFF. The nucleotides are TGTGCCAGCAGCTTAAGTCCGGGGCAGCCCTACAATGAGCAGTTCTTC.